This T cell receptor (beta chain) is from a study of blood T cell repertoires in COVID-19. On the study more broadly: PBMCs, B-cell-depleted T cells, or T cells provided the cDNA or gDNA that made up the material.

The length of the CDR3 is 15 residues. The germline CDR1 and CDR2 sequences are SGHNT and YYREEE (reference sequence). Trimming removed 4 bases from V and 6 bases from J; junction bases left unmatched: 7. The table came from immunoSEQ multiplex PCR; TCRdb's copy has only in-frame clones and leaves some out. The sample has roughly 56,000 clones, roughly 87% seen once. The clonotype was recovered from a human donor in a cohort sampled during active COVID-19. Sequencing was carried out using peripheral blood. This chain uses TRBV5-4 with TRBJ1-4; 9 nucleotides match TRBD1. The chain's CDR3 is CASSLNRGRDEKLFF. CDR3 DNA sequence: TGTGCCAGCAGCCTGAACAGGGGGCGGGATGAAAAACTGTTTTTT. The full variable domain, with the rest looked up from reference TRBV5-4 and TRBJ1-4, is ETGVTQSPTHLIKTRGQQVTLRCSSQSGHNTVSWYQQALGQGPQFIFQYYREEENGRGNFPPRFSGLQFPNYSSELNVNALELDDSALYLCASSLNRGRDEKLFFGSGTQLSVL.